This TCR beta chain was obtained from a study of neoadjuvant anti-PD-1 for oral cavity cancer. About the study: Patients mostly received three to four biweekly nivolumab doses at 3 mg/kg before surgery.

Analysis of PBMCs was direct, with no culture step. This table comes from immunoSEQ multiplex PCR, and its TCRdb copy is limited to in-frame clones, with some not included. The table shows tens of thousands of clones, with around 82% occurring only once. V was clipped by 5 bases and J by 3 bases; unmatched bases: 6. The germline CDR1 and CDR2 sequences are MNHEY and SMNVEV (reference sequence). This CDR3 comprises 14 residues. This clonotype was obtained from a person between 40 and 85 years old with oral cavity squamous cell carcinoma. The sample here was PBMCs, taken before nivolumab (anti-PD-1) treatment. This rearrangement joins TRBV27 to TRBJ1-1; 7 bases are a match to TRBD1. CDR3 loop: CASSPGDSHTEAFF. The DNA of the CDR3 is TGTGCCAGCAGTCCGGGGGACAGTCACACTGAAGCTTTCTTT.